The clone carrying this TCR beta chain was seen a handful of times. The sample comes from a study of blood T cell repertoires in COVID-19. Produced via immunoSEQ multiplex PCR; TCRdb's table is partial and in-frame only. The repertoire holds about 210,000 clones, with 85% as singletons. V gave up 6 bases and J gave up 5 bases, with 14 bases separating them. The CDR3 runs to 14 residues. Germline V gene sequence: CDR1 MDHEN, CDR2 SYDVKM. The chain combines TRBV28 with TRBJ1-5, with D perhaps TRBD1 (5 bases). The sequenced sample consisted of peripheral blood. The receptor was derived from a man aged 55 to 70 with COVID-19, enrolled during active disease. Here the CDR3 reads CASRATGVDQPQHF. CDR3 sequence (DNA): TGTGCCAGCAGAGCGACGGGGGTAGATCAGCCCCAGCATTTT.